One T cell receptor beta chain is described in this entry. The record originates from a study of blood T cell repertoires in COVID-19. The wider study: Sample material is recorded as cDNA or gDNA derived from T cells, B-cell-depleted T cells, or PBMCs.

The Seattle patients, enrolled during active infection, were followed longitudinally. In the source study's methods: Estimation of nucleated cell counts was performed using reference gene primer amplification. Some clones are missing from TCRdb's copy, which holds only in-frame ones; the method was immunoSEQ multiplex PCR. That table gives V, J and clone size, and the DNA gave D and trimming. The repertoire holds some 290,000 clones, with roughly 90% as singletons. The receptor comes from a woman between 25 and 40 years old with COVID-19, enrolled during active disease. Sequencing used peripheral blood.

The CDR3 DNA follows: TGTGCCAGCAGCTTTACGGGAGGGCCGAATACGCAGTATTTT. This codes for CASSFTGGPNTQYF. J is TRBJ2-3 and V is TRBV11-2; 8 bases match TRBD2. The CDR3 has 14 amino acids. V trimming: 3 bases; J trimming: 7 bases; junction bases outside the gene matches: 6. Germline V gene data show CDR1 as SGHAT and CDR2 as FQNNGV.